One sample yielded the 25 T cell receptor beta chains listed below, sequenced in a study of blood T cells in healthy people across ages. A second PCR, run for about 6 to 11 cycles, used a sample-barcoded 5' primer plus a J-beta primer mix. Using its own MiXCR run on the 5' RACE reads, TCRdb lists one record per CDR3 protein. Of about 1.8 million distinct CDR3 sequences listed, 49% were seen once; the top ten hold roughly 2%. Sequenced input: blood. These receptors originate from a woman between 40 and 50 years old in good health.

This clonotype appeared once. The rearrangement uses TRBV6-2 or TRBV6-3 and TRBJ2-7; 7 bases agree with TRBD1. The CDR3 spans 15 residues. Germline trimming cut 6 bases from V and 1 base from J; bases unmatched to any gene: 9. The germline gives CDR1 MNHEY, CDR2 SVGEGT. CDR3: CASSRTGKASYEQYF. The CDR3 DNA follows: TGTGCCAGCAGCAGGACAGGAAAAGCTTCCTACGAGCAGTACTTC.

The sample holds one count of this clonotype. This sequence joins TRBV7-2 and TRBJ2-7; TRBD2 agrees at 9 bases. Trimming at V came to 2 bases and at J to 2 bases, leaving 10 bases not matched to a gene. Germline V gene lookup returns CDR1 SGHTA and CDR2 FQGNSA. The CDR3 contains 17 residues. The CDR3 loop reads CASSLHSGGSFTYEQYF. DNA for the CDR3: TGTGCCAGCAGCTTACATAGCGGGGGTTCGTTCACCTACGAGCAGTACTTC.

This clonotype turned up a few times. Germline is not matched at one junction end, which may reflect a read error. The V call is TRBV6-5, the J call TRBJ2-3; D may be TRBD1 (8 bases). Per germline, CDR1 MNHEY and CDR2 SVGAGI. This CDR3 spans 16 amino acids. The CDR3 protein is CASRNTGGASRDTQYF. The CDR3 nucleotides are TGTGCCAGCAGAAACACAGGGGGGGCAAGCAGAGATACGCAGTATTTT.

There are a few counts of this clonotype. CDR3 in amino acids: CSASGRDAAPALNTEAFF. The DNA of the CDR3 is TGCAGTGCTAGCGGTCGGGACGCGGCCCCAGCCTTGAACACTGAAGCTTTCTTT. The chain uses TRBV20-1 and TRBJ1-1, with D possibly matching TRBD1 (5 bases). The germline V gene has CDR1 DFQATT and CDR2 SNEGSKA (reference sequence). V was pared by 3 bases and J by 0 bases, with 23 bases between. The CDR3 runs to 18 residues.

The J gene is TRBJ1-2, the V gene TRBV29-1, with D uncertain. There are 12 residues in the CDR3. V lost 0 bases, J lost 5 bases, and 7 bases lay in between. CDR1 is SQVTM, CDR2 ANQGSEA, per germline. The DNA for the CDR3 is TGCAGCGTTGAAGACCGGCCTTATGGCTACACCTTC. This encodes CSVEDRPYGYTF.

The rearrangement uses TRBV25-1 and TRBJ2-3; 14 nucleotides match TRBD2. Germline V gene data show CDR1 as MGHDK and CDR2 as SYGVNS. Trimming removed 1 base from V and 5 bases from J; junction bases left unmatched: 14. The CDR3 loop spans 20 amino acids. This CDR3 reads CASSEWEETGLAGGRDTQYF. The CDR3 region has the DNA TGTGCCAGCAGTGAATGGGAGGAGACAGGACTAGCGGGGGGTCGAGATACGCAGTATTTT.

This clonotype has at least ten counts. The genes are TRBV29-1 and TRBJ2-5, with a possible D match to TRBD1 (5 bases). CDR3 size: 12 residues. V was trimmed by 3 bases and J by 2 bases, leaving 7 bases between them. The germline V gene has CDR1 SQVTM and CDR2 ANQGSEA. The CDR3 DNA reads TGCAGCGTTGACCGACAGCAAGAGACCCAGTACTTC. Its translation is CSVDRQQETQYF.

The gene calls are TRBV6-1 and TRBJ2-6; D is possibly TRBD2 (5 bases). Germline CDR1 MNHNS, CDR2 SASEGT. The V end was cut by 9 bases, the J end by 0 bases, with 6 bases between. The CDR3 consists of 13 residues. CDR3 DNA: TGTGCCAGACGGGACTCTGGGGCCAACGTCCTGACTTTC. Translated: CARRDSGANVLTF.

This CDR3 is CASSRLVSETQYF. Written as DNA, the CDR3 is TGTGCCAGCAGTCGACTAGTCTCGGAGACCCAGTACTTC. The chain is built from TRBV12-3 or TRBV12-4 and TRBJ2-5; tentatively, D is TRBD2 (6 bases). V gave up 5 bases and J gave up 5 bases, with 12 bases separating them. The CDR3 contains 13 residues.

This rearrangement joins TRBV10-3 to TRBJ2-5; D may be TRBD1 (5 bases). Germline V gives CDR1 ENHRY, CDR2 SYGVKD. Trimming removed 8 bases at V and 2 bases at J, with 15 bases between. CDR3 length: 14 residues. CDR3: CAIGYPRQQETQYF. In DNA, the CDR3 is TGTGCCATCGGGTATCCGAGACAGCAAGAGACCCAGTACTTC.

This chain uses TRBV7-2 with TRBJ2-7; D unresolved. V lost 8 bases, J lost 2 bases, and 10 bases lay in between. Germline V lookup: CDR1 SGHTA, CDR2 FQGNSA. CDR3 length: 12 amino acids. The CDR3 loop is CASSAFPYEQYF. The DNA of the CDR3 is TGTGCCAGCTCAGCCTTTCCCTACGAGCAGTACTTC.

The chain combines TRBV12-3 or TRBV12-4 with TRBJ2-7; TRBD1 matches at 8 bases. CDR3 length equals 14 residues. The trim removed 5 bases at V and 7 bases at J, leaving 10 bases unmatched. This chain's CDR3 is CASSADDRGNEQYF. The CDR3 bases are TGTGCCAGCAGTGCGGACGACAGGGGCAATGAGCAGTACTTC.

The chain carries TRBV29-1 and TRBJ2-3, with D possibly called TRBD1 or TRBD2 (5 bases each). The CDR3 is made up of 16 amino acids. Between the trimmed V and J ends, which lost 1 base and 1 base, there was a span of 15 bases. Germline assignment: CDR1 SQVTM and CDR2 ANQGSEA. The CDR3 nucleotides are TGCAGCGTTGAAGCTAACCGGGACGGTCGCACAGATACGCAGTATTTT. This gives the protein CSVEANRDGRTDTQYF.

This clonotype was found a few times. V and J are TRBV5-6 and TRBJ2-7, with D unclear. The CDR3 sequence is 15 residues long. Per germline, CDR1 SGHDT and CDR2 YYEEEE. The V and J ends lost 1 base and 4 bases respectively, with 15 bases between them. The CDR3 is CASSLTERTSYEQYF. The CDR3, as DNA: TGTGCCAGCAGCTTGACGGAGAGAACATCTTACGAGCAGTACTTC.

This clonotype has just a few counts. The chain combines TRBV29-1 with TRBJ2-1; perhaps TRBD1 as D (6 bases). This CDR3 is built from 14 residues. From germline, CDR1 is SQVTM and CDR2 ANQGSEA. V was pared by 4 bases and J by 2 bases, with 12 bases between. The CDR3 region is CSVVGDNTYNEQFF. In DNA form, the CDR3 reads TGCAGCGTTGTTGGGGACAACACCTACAATGAGCAGTTCTTC.

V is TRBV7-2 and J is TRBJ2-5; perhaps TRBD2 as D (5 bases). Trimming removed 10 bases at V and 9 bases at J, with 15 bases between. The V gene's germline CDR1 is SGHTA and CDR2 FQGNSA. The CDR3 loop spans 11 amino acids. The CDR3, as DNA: TGTGCCACCCTCAAGTCGGAGGCCCAGTACTTC. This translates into CATLKSEAQYF.

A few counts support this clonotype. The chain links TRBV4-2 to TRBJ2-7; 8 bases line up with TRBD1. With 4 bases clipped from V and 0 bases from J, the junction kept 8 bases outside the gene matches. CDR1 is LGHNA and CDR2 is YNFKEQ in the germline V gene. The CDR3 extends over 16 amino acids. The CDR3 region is CASSRRLDRDSYEQYF. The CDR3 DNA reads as TGTGCCAGCAGCCGCCGCCTGGACAGGGACTCCTACGAGCAGTACTTC.

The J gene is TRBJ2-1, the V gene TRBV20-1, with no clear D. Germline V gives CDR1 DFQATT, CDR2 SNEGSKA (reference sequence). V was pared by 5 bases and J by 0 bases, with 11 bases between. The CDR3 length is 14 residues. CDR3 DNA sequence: TGCAGTGCTCCCCCTGCTGCCTCCTACAATGAGCAGTTCTTC. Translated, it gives CSAPPAASYNEQFF.

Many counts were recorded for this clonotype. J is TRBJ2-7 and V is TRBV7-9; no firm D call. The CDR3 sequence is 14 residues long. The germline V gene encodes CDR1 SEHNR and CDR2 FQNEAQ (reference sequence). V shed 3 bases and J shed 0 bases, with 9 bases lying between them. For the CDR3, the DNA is TGTGCCAGCAGCTTGTCTGAGAGCTCCTACGAGCAGTACTTC. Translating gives CASSLSESSYEQYF.

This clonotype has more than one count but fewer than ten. The CDR3 DNA is TGCAGTGCTAGGGGGACTGGAGCCTACAATGAGCAGTTCTTC. This translates into CSARGTGAYNEQFF. This chain joins TRBV20-1 and TRBJ2-1, with D possibly TRBD2 on 6 matching bases. The CDR3 is 14 amino acids. Trimming removed 3 bases at V and 2 bases at J, with 11 bases between. Germline V gives CDR1 DFQATT, CDR2 SNEGSKA (reference sequence).

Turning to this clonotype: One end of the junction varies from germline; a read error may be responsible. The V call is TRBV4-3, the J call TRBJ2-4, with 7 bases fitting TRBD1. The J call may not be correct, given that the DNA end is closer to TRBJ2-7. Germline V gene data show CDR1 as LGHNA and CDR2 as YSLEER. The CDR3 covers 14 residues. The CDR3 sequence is CDSSQDTGVGEQYF. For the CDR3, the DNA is TGCGACAGCAGCCAAGATACAGGGGTTGGCGAGCAGTACTTC.

DNA for the CDR3: TGTGCCAGCAGCTCATCCGGGACAGCTCGGCATAGGGACTATGGCTACACCTTC. Its protein product is CASSSSGTARHRDYGYTF. This sequence joins TRBV7-9 and TRBJ1-2, with TRBD1 matching 7 bases. This CDR3 is built from 18 residues. The V gene end was trimmed by 4 bases and the J gene end by 3 bases; junction bases not matched to a gene: 17. Looked up from germline, CDR1 is SEHNR and CDR2 is FQNEAQ (reference sequence). Full variable domain (rest looked up from reference TRBV7-9 and TRBJ1-2): DTGVSQNPRHKITKRGQNVTFRCDPISEHNRLYWYRQTLGQGPEFLTYFQNEAQLEKSRLLSDRFSAERPKGSFSTLEIQRTEQGDSAMYLCASSSSGTARHRDYGYTFGSGTRLTVV.

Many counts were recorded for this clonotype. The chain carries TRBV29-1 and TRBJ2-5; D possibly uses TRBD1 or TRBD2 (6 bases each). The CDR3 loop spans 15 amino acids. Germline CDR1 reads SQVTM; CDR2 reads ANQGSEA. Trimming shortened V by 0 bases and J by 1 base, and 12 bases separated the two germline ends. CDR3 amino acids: CSVEDWGAFQETQYF. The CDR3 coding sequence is TGCAGCGTTGAAGATTGGGGGGCCTTCCAAGAGACCCAGTACTTC.

DNA of the CDR3: TGCGCCAGCAGCCAAGGAGTACAGCCCTCTAATGAAAAACTGTTTTTT. Amino acid sequence: CASSQGVQPSNEKLFF. The chain links TRBV4-1 to TRBJ1-4; no clear D gene. Trimming took 1 base from V and 3 from J, leaving 12 bases between them. The CDR3 is made up of 16 amino acids. Germline V CDR1 and CDR2: MGHRA, YSYEKL.

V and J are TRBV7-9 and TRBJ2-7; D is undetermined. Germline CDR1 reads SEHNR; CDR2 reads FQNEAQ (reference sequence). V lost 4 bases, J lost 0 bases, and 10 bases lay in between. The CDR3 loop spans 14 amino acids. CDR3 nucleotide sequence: TGTGCCAGCAGCTCCATACACAACTCCTACGAGCAGTACTTC. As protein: CASSSIHNSYEQYF.